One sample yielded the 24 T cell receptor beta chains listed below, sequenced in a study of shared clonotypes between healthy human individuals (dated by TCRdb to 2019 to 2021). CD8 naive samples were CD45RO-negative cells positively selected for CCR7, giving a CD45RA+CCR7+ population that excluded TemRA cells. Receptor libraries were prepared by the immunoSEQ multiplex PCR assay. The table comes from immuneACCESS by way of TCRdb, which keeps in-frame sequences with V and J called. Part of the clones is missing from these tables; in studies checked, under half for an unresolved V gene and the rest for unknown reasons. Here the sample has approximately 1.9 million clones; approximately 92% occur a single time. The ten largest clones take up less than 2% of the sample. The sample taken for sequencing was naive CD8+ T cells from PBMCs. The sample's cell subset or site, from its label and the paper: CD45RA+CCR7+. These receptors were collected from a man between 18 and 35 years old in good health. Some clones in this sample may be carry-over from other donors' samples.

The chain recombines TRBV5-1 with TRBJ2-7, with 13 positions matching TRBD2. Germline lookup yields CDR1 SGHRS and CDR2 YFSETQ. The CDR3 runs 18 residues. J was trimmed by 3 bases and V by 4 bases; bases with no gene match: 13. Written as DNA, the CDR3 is TGCGCCAGCAGCCTACTCCTCGTGGGACTAGCGGGGAACTACGAGCAGTACTTC. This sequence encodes CASSLLLVGLAGNYEQYF.

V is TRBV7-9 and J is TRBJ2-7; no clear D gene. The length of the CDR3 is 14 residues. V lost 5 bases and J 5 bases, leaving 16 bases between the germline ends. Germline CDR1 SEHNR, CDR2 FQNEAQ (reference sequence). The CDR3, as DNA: TGTGCCAGCAGCCGCCCCAACCGTCCAGACGAGCAGTACTTC. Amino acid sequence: CASSRPNRPDEQYF.

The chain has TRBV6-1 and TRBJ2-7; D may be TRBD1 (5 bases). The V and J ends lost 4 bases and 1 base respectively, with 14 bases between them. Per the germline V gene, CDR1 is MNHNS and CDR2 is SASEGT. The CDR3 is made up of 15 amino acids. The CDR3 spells CASSGALQVSYEQYF. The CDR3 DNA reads TGTGCCAGCAGTGGCGCCCTACAGGTTTCCTACGAGCAGTACTTC.

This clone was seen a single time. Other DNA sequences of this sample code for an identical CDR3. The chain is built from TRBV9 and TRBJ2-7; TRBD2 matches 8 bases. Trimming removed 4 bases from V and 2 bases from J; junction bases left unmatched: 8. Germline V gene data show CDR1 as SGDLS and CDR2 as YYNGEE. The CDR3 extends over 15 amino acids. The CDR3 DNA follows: TGTGCCAGCAGCTTCTCCACTAGCGGCACCTACGAGCAGTACTTC. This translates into CASSFSTSGTYEQYF.

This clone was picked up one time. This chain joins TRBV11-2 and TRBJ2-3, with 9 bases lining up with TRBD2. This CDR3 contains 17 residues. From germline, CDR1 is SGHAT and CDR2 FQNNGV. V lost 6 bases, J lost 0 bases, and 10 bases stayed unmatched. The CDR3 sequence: CASSIDSGSRSTDTQYF. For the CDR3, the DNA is TGTGCCAGCAGTATCGATAGCGGGAGCCGTAGCACAGATACGCAGTATTTT.

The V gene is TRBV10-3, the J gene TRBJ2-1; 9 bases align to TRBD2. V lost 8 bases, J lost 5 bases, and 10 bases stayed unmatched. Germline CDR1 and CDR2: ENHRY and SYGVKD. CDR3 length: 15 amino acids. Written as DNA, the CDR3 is TGTGCCATCTGGGAGAGGCGGGAGGGCCACAATGAGCAGTTCTTC. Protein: CAIWERREGHNEQFF.

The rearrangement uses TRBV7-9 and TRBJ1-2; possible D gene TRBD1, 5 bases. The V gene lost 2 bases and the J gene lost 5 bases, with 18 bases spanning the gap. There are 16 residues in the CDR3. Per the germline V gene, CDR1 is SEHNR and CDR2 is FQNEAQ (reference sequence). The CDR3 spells CASSLSLLEGHYGYTF. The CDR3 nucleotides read TGTGCCAGCAGCTTATCCCTACTGGAGGGGCATTATGGCTACACCTTC.

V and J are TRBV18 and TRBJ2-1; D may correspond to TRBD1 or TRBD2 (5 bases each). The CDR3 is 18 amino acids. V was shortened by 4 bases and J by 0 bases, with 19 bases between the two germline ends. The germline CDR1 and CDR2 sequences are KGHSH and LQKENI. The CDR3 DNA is TGTGCCAGCTCACGCCGGGACCTCCAGTCAGGCTCCTACAATGAGCAGTTCTTC. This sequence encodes CASSRRDLQSGSYNEQFF.

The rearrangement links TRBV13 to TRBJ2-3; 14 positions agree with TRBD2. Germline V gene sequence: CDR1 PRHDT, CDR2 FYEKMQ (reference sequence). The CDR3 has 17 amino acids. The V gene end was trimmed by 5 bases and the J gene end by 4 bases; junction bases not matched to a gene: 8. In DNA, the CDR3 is TGTGCCAGCAGCGGTTGGGGGACTAGCGGGAGACCAGATACGCAGTATTTT. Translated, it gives CASSGWGTSGRPDTQYF.

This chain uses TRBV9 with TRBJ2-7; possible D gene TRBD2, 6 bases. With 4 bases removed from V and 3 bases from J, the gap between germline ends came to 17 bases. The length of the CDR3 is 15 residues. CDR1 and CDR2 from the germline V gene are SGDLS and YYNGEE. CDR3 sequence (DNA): TGTGCCAGCAGCCCCCTGGGGGGTCTTGGCTACGAGCAGTACTTC. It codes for CASSPLGGLGYEQYF.

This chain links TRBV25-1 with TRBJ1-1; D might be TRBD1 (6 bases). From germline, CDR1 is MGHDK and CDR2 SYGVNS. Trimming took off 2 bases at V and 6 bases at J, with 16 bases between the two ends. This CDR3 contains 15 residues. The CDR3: CASSEVQGPWAEAFF. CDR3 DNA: TGTGCCAGCAGTGAAGTCCAGGGGCCCTGGGCTGAAGCTTTCTTT.

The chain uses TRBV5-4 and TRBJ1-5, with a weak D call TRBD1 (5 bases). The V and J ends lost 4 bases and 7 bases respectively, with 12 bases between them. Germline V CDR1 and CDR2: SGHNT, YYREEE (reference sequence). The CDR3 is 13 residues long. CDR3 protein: CASSVSRGQPQHF. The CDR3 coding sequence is TGTGCCAGCAGCGTCTCGCGGGGGCAGCCCCAGCATTTT.

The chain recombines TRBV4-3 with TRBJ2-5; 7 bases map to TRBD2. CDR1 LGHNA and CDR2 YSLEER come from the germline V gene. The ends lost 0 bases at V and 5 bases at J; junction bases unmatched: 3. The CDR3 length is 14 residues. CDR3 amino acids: CASSQEAGWETQYF. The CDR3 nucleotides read TGCGCCAGCAGCCAAGAAGCGGGATGGGAGACCCAGTACTTC.

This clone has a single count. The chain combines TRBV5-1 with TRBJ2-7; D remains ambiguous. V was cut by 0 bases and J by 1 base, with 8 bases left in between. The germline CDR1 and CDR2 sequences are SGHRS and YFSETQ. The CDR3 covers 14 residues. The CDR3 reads CASSLDYGSYEQYF. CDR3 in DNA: TGCGCCAGCAGCTTGGACTACGGTTCCTACGAGCAGTACTTC.

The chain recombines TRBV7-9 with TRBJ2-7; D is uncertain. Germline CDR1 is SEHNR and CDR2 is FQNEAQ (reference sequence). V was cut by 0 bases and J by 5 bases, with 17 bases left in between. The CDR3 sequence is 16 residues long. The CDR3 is CASSLAPVNLQNEQYF. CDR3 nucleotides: TGTGCCAGCAGCTTAGCGCCTGTAAACTTACAGAACGAGCAGTACTTC.

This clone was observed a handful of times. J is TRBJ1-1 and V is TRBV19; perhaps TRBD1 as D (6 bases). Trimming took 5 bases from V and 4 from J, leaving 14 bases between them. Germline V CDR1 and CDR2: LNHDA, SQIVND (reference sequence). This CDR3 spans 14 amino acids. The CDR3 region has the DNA TGTGCCAGTAGTGTGGACAGTTTGCGCACTGAAGCTTTCTTT. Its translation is CASSVDSLRTEAFF.

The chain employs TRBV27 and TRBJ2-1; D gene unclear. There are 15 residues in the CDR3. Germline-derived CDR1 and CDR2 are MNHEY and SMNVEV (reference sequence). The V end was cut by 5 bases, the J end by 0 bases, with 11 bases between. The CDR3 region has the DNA TGTGCCAGCAGTGGTGGCACGAGCTCCTACAATGAGCAGTTCTTC. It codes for CASSGGTSSYNEQFF.

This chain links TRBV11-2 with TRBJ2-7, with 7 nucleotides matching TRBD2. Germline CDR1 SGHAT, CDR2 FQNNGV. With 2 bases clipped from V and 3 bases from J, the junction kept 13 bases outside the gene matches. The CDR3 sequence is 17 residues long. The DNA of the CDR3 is TGTGCCAGCAGCTTAAGGGGAGGGCCCCGACCTCACTACGAGCAGTACTTC. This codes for CASSLRGGPRPHYEQYF.

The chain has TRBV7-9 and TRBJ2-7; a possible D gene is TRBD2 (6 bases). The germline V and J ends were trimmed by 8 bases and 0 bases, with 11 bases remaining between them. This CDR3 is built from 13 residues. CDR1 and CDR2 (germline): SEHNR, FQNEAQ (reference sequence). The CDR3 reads CASGGSSSYEQYF. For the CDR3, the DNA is TGTGCCAGCGGGGGGAGCAGCTCCTACGAGCAGTACTTC.

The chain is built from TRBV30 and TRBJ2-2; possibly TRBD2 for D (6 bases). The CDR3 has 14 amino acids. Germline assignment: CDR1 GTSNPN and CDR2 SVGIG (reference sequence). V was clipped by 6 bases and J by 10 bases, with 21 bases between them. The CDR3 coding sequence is TGTGCCTGCGGGGCTAGCGCGGCCCGAATGGAGCTGTTTTTT. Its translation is CACGASAARMELFF.

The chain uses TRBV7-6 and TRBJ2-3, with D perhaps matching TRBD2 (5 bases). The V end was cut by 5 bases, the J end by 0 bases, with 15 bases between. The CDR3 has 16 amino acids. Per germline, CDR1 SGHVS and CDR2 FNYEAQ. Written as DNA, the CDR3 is TGTGCCAGCAGCACCCCCCGGGGATTAAGCACAGATACGCAGTATTTT. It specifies CASSTPRGLSTDTQYF. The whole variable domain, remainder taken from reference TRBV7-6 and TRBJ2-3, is GAGVSQSPRYKVTKRGQDVALRCDPISGHVSLYWYRQALGQGPEFLTYFNYEAQQDKSGLPNDRFSAERPEGSISTLTIQRTEQRDSAMYRCASSTPRGLSTDTQYFGPGTRLTVL.

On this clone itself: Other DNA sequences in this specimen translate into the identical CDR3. The DNA of the CDR3 is TGTGCCAGCAGCTCCAGCGGGAGTTCCTACAATGAGCAGTTCTTC. The encoded protein is CASSSSGSSYNEQFF. The chain carries TRBV11-2 and TRBJ2-1; 8 bases align to TRBD2. V dropped 4 bases and J dropped 1; count of bases not matched to a gene: 3. This CDR3 is built from 15 residues. CDR1 SGHAT and CDR2 FQNNGV come from the germline V gene.

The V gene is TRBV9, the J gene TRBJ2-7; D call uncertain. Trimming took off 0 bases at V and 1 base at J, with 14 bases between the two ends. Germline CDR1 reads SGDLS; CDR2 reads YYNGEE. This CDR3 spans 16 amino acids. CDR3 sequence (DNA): TGTGCCAGCAGCGTAGCTCAGTCAGGTGGTTCCTACGAGCAGTACTTC. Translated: CASSVAQSGGSYEQYF.

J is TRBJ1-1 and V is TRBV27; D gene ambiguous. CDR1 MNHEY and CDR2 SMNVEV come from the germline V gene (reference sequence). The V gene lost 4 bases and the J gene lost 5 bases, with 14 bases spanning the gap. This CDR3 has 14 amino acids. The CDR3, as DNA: TGTGCCAGCAGTTCTCCTCATCGAGGGACTGAAGCTTTCTTT. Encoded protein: CASSSPHRGTEAFF.